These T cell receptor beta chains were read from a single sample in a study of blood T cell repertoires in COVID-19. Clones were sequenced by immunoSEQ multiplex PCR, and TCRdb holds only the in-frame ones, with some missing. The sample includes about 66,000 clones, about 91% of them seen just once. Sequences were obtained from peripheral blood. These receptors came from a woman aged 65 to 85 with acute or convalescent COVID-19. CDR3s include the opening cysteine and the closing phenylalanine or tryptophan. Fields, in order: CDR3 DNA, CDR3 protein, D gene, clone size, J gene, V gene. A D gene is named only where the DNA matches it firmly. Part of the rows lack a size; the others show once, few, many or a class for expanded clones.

CDR3 DNA: TGTGCCAGCTCACCGGGGGAGGGAGAAGCCTACAATGAGCAGTTCTTC
CDR3 protein: CASSPGEGEAYNEQFF
D gene: TRBD2
clone size: once
J gene: TRBJ2-1
V gene: TRBV18

CDR3 DNA: TGTGCCAGCAGTGGCGGAGGGCTACCGGAGTACTACGAGCAGTACTTC
CDR3 protein: CASSGGGLPEYYEQYF
D gene: .
clone size: .
J gene: TRBJ2-7
V gene: TRBV6-6

CDR3 DNA: TGTGCCAGCAGCTTAAGCGGGTTACGTGGCTACACCTTC
CDR3 protein: CASSLSGLRGYTF
D gene: .
clone size: .
J gene: TRBJ1-2
V gene: TRBV7-9

CDR3 DNA: TGTGCCAGCAGCTCCGGACACCCAGGGGGAAGCACTGAAGCTTTCTTT
CDR3 protein: CASSSGHPGGSTEAFF
D gene: TRBD1
clone size: .
J gene: TRBJ1-1
V gene: TRBV7-9

CDR3 DNA: TGTGCCAGCAGTGAAGCTTGGGGGCCAGCCTCACCCCTCCACTTT
CDR3 protein: CASSEAWGPASPLHF
D gene: .
clone size: .
J gene: TRBJ1-6
V gene: TRBV6-1

CDR3 DNA: TGCGCCAGCAGCTTGGGCAGGGCCCGTATGAACACTGAAGCTTTCTTT
CDR3 protein: CASSLGRARMNTEAFF
D gene: .
clone size: .
J gene: TRBJ1-1
V gene: TRBV5-1

CDR3 DNA: TGTGCCAGCAGCCCCAGGACTCCCCTGAGCTCTGGAAACACCATATATTTT
CDR3 protein: CASSPRTPLSSGNTIYF
D gene: .
clone size: .
J gene: TRBJ1-3
V gene: TRBV5-4

CDR3 DNA: TGTGCCAGCAGTGCCACGGCAGGGTTCGGTCAGCCCCAGCATTTT
CDR3 protein: CASSATAGFGQPQHF
D gene: .
clone size: .
J gene: TRBJ1-5
V gene: TRBV2

CDR3 DNA: TGTGCCAGCAGCTTACGAGGGATCTCCACCGGGGAGCTGTTTTTT
CDR3 protein: CASSLRGISTGELFF
D gene: .
clone size: few
J gene: TRBJ2-2
V gene: TRBV7-2

CDR3 DNA: TGTGCCAGCAGCCGCCCGAGTTCCGAGCAGTACTTC
CDR3 protein: CASSRPSSEQYF
D gene: .
clone size: .
J gene: TRBJ2-7
V gene: TRBV28

CDR3 DNA: TGCAGCGTGAACAGGGGAATGAACACTGAAGCTTTCTTT
CDR3 protein: CSVNRGMNTEAFF
D gene: TRBD1
clone size: .
J gene: TRBJ1-1
V gene: TRBV29-1

CDR3 DNA: TGTGCCAGCAGTTCCAGGACTAGCGGGCGACACTACGAGCAGTACTTC
CDR3 protein: CASSSRTSGRHYEQYF
D gene: TRBD2
clone size: .
J gene: TRBJ2-7
V gene: TRBV28

CDR3 DNA: TGTGCCACCAGGGAGAACATGAACACTGAAGCTTTCTTT
CDR3 protein: CATRENMNTEAFF
D gene: .
clone size: .
J gene: TRBJ1-1
V gene: TRBV10-3

CDR3 DNA: TGCGCCAGCAGGGGACAAGAAGGTGAAAAACTGTTTTTT
CDR3 protein: CASRGQEGEKLFF
D gene: .
clone size: .
J gene: TRBJ1-4
V gene: TRBV5-1

CDR3 DNA: TGTGCCAGCAGTGAATTGACAGAGAACACTGAAGCTTTCTTT
CDR3 protein: CASSELTENTEAFF
D gene: .
clone size: .
J gene: TRBJ1-1
V gene: TRBV2

CDR3 DNA: TGTGCCAGCTCACCCCTTGAGCTACGCTCTGGAAACACCATATATTTT
CDR3 protein: CASSPLELRSGNTIYF
D gene: .
clone size: .
J gene: TRBJ1-3
V gene: TRBV18

CDR3 DNA: TGTGCCACCAGTGCCATGACAGGGGACTACAATACAGATACGCAGTATTTT
CDR3 protein: CATSAMTGDYNTDTQYF
D gene: .
clone size: .
J gene: TRBJ2-3
V gene: TRBV24-1

CDR3 DNA: TGTGCCAGCAGCCGAGCCCGCACTCCCGGGGAGCTGTTTTTT
CDR3 protein: CASSRARTPGELFF
D gene: .
clone size: .
J gene: TRBJ2-2
V gene: TRBV11-1

CDR3 DNA: TGTGCCAGCAGCCGGACAGGAGGGTTAGAAGCTTTCTTT
CDR3 protein: CASSRTGGLEAFF
D gene: TRBD1
clone size: .
J gene: TRBJ1-1
V gene: TRBV5-8

CDR3 DNA: TGCAGCGGTGTAGGGGGAACTAATGAAAAACTGTTTTTT
CDR3 protein: CSGVGGTNEKLFF
D gene: .
clone size: once
J gene: TRBJ1-4
V gene: TRBV29-1

CDR3 DNA: TGTGCCATCAGTGAGTCAACAGGGGGTCAGCCCCAGCATTTT
CDR3 protein: CAISESTGGQPQHF
D gene: TRBD1
clone size: .
J gene: TRBJ1-5
V gene: TRBV10-3

CDR3 DNA: TGCGCCAGCAGCTTTCGGCTAGCGGGCACAGATACGCAGTATTTT
CDR3 protein: CASSFRLAGTDTQYF
D gene: TRBD2
clone size: .
J gene: TRBJ2-3
V gene: TRBV5-1

CDR3 DNA: TGCGCCAGCAGCTTCGGACAGACGGACGAGCAGTACTTC
CDR3 protein: CASSFGQTDEQYF
D gene: .
clone size: .
J gene: TRBJ2-7
V gene: TRBV5-1

CDR3 DNA: TGCGCCAGCAGCCAAAGGCCGTCCAGCGGGGACCTCAATGAGCAGTTCTTC
CDR3 protein: CASSQRPSSGDLNEQFF
D gene: TRBD2
clone size: .
J gene: TRBJ2-1
V gene: TRBV4-1

CDR3 DNA: TGTGCCAGCAGCCCGGGTCTCAGCACCTACGAGCAGTACTTC
CDR3 protein: CASSPGLSTYEQYF
D gene: .
clone size: once
J gene: TRBJ2-7
V gene: TRBV3-1/TRBV3-2

CDR3 DNA: TGCAGCGTTGAAGATCCAGGACAGGGCTGGACAGATACGCAGTATTTT
CDR3 protein: CSVEDPGQGWTDTQYF
D gene: TRBD1
clone size: .
J gene: TRBJ2-3
V gene: TRBV29-1

CDR3 DNA: TGTGCCAGCAGTTACCCGACAGGACTTAACTATGGCTACACCTTC
CDR3 protein: CASSYPTGLNYGYTF
D gene: .
clone size: .
J gene: TRBJ1-2
V gene: TRBV6-2/TRBV6-3

CDR3 DNA: TGTGCCAGCAGTTATGAAGGGACAGGTATCTACGAGCAGTACTTC
CDR3 protein: CASSYEGTGIYEQYF
D gene: TRBD1
clone size: .
J gene: TRBJ2-7
V gene: TRBV6-5

CDR3 DNA: TGTGCCAGCAGGGAGCGGGGGGGGTCCTACGAGCAGTACTTC
CDR3 protein: CASRERGGSYEQYF
D gene: TRBD2
clone size: .
J gene: TRBJ2-7
V gene: TRBV5-4

CDR3 DNA: TGTGCCACCAGTGACTCGGGACTAGCGGGGGGAGAGACCCAGTACTTC
CDR3 protein: CATSDSGLAGGETQYF
D gene: TRBD2
clone size: .
J gene: TRBJ2-5
V gene: TRBV24-1

CDR3 DNA: TGTGCCAGCAGCCCCACAGGGGGTTACGAGCAGTACTTC
CDR3 protein: CASSPTGGYEQYF
D gene: TRBD1
clone size: .
J gene: TRBJ2-7
V gene: TRBV5-6

CDR3 DNA: TGTGCCTGGAGCCAGGACAGATCCTACAATGAGCAGTTCTTC
CDR3 protein: CAWSQDRSYNEQFF
D gene: .
clone size: .
J gene: TRBJ2-1
V gene: TRBV30

CDR3 DNA: TGTGCCATCAGTGAGTCAGCGGGGACAGGGGATACTGAAGCTTTCTTT
CDR3 protein: CAISESAGTGDTEAFF
D gene: TRBD1
clone size: few
J gene: TRBJ1-1
V gene: TRBV10-3

CDR3 DNA: TGTGCCAGCAGCTTGGGTTGGGCGGGCCCAGCCAAAAACATTCAGTACTTC
CDR3 protein: CASSLGWAGPAKNIQYF
D gene: .
clone size: large
J gene: TRBJ2-4
V gene: TRBV5-4

CDR3 DNA: TGTGCCAGCAGACCAAAGACAGGGAGGCTCCTAAGGTCCAACGAGCAGTACTTC
CDR3 protein: CASRPKTGRLLRSNEQYF
D gene: .
clone size: once
J gene: TRBJ2-7
V gene: TRBV9

CDR3 DNA: TGTGCCACCAGTGATTCGAGGGGGACAGGGGTAAAAGAGACCCAGTACTTC
CDR3 protein: CATSDSRGTGVKETQYF
D gene: TRBD1
clone size: .
J gene: TRBJ2-5
V gene: TRBV24-1

CDR3 DNA: TGCAGTGCTAGTCAGAATAGCAATCAGCCCCAGCATTTT
CDR3 protein: CSASQNSNQPQHF
D gene: .
clone size: .
J gene: TRBJ1-5
V gene: TRBV20-1

CDR3 DNA: TGTGCCAGCAGCTTGGGACAGGGATATCAGCCCCAGCATTTT
CDR3 protein: CASSLGQGYQPQHF
D gene: TRBD1
clone size: .
J gene: TRBJ1-5
V gene: TRBV5-5

CDR3 DNA: TGTGCCAGCAGCTTGGGGACACCCATGAACACTGAAGCTTTCTTT
CDR3 protein: CASSLGTPMNTEAFF
D gene: .
clone size: .
J gene: TRBJ1-1
V gene: TRBV5-4

CDR3 DNA: TGTGCCAGCAGCCAAGACAGGGGGTACAACACTGAAGCTTTCTTT
CDR3 protein: CASSQDRGYNTEAFF
D gene: TRBD1
clone size: .
J gene: TRBJ1-1
V gene: TRBV3-1/TRBV3-2

CDR3 DNA: TGTGCCTGGAAACAGTTCCAAGAGACCCAGTACTTC
CDR3 protein: CAWKQFQETQYF
D gene: .
clone size: .
J gene: TRBJ2-5
V gene: TRBV30

CDR3 DNA: TGTGCCAGCACGGGCCGATTGGGGACAGACAATCAGCCCCAGCATTTT
CDR3 protein: CASTGRLGTDNQPQHF
D gene: TRBD1
clone size: .
J gene: TRBJ1-5
V gene: TRBV2

CDR3 DNA: TGTGCCAGCAGTTCTTACAGGGGTCCCAAAAACATTCAGTACTTC
CDR3 protein: CASSSYRGPKNIQYF
D gene: TRBD1
clone size: .
J gene: TRBJ2-4
V gene: TRBV6-5

CDR3 DNA: TGCGCCAGCAGCCCGGGACAGGGAAACTATGGCTACACCTTC
CDR3 protein: CASSPGQGNYGYTF
D gene: TRBD1
clone size: .
J gene: TRBJ1-2
V gene: TRBV5-1

CDR3 DNA: TGCGCCAGCAGCCAAGAACAGGGGACTAATCAGCCCCAGCATTTT
CDR3 protein: CASSQEQGTNQPQHF
D gene: TRBD1
clone size: .
J gene: TRBJ1-5
V gene: TRBV4-3